This is a list of T cell receptor beta chains from one sample in a study of blood T cell repertoires in COVID-19. Clones were sequenced by immunoSEQ multiplex PCR, and TCRdb holds only the in-frame ones, with some missing. The sample shows around 110,000 clones, roughly nine tenths of them seen only once. The source material was peripheral blood. Every receptor here comes from a man in his forties or fifties with active or convalescent COVID-19. CDR3s leave out the opening cysteine and the closing phenylalanine or tryptophan.

11,TRBV12-3/TRBV12-4,TRBJ1-1,ASSFGPGTEAF
18,TRBV11-2,TRBJ2-4,ASSLDRASGRDLAKNIQY
13,TRBV9,TRBJ2-5,ASSVGVLAGETQY
12,TRBV6-1,TRBJ1-1,ASSDSILLIEAF
13,TRBV27,TRBJ2-1,ASSPGTSVYNEQF
10,TRBV18,TRBJ2-7,ASSLVAYEQY
12,TRBV4-1,TRBJ2-7,ASSPGMDAAEQY
11,TRBV2,TRBJ2-2,ASGTPHTGELF
15,TRBV21-1,TRBJ1-5,ASSKDPEGVKSQPQH
19,TRBV19,TRBJ2-1,ASSTMGRLAGGPSSYNEQF
13,TRBV4-3,TRBJ1-2,ASSQAEGLSYGYT
14,TRBV7-2,TRBJ2-3,ASSSGTSLLTDTQY
12,TRBV11-2,TRBJ1-2,ASSSPGGTLGYT
12,TRBV2,TRBJ2-1,ASVSGRALNEQF
13,TRBV4-3,TRBJ2-1,ASSLAGLAYNEQF
12,TRBV19,TRBJ1-4,ASNEDSLEEKLF
10,TRBV24-1,TRBJ2-7,ATSTAKGEQY
12,TRBV2,TRBJ1-1,ASRRVESNTEAF
14,TRBV19,TRBJ1-5,ASSMRFGGSNQPQH
11,TRBV7-9,TRBJ2-7,ASRQDGAYEQY
13,TRBV30,TRBJ1-6,AWSVEGSYNSPLH
11,TRBV4-3,TRBJ2-2,ASSLDRGGELF
14,TRBV4-1,TRBJ2-7,ASSPSSSGGLYEQY
14,TRBV28,TRBJ2-1,ASSPVVGADRNEQF
13,TRBV18,TRBJ1-2,ASSPQRGTNYGYT
13,TRBV28,TRBJ2-7,ASSGTGQTPYEQY
12,TRBV6-5,TRBJ1-4,ASRPHFTGEKLF
14,TRBV10-3,TRBJ2-3,AIQRGGQGLSDTQY
13,TRBV7-2,TRBJ1-2,ASSLREGAGYGYT
14,TRBV5-1,TRBJ1-5,ASSLGPGSRLEPQH
12,TRBV18,TRBJ1-1,ASSPRPPNTEAF
11,TRBV12-5,TRBJ2-7,ASGIGGSYEQY
13,TRBV7-9,TRBJ2-3,ASSLGQGAGDTQY
13,TRBV4-2,TRBJ2-7,ASSQDWLAIYEQY
17,TRBV5-5,TRBJ2-3,ASRPGTSGAQDPTDTQY
12,TRBV2,TRBJ2-4,ASSVPRERNIQY
12,TRBV19,TRBJ1-5,ASSIVNSNQPQH
13,TRBV7-2,TRBJ2-5,ASSRRAGQQETQY
13,TRBV15,TRBJ2-7,ATSRELAPTYEQY
11,TRBV7-9,TRBJ1-1,ASSLEGDTEAF
14,TRBV24-1,TRBJ1-1,ATRPSTDSMNTEAF
15,TRBV12-5,TRBJ1-5,ASGLVIGSGTHQPQH
13,TRBV5-1,TRBJ1-6,ASSFQGRDNSPLH
13,TRBV10-1,TRBJ2-3,ASSESGTGTDTQY
11,TRBV2,TRBJ1-2,ASRSGVDVGYT
15,TRBV5-4,TRBJ1-1,ASSSAYTQVTSTEAF
11,TRBV27,TRBJ1-5,ASSFSGNQPQH
11,TRBV4-3,TRBJ2-5,ASSLDRVETQY
11,TRBV13,TRBJ2-6,ASKSRGANVLT